Listed below are T cell receptor beta chains from one sample, sequenced in a study of shared clonotypes between healthy human individuals. Method: immunoSEQ multiplex PCR; TCRdb's copy keeps in-frame clones and lacks some. The table includes fewer than 1.8 million clones, 98% detected once. Specimen: naive CD4+ T cells sorted from blood. These receptors were taken from a man aged 25-40 years in good health. Each CDR3 is given with its conserved first and last residue. A D gene is named only where the DNA matches it firmly. The size entry is marked missing in some rows and otherwise reads once, few, many or a size class.

clone size | J gene | V gene | D gene | CDR3 length | CDR3 protein | CDR3 DNA
once | TRBJ2-1 | TRBV28 | TRBD2 | 14 | CASSGGGVWNEQFF | TGTGCAAGCTCCGGCGGGGGGGTATGGAATGAGCAGTTCTTC
NA | TRBJ2-2 | TRBV7-9 | NA | 12 | CASSLHTGELFF | TGTGCCAGCAGCCTCCACACCGGGGAGCTGTTTTTT
once | TRBJ1-1 | TRBV30 | NA | 14 | CAWSVRRGSAEAFF | TGTGCCTGGAGTGTACGGAGGGGGAGCGCTGAAGCTTTCTTT
NA | TRBJ2-1 | TRBV5-1 | NA | 15 | CASSLARTGGDEQFF | TGCGCCAGCAGCTTGGCCCGAACGGGCGGGGATGAGCAGTTCTTC
NA | TRBJ2-3 | TRBV15 | TRBD1 | 13 | CATGTGRTDTQYF | TGTGCCACCGGGACAGGGCGCACAGATACGCAGTATTTT
NA | TRBJ2-3 | TRBV10-3 | TRBD2 | 20 | CAISESPGLAGGPVTDTQYF | TGTGCCATCAGTGAGTCGCCGGGACTAGCGGGAGGGCCTGTAACAGATACGCAGTATTTT
NA | TRBJ2-1 | TRBV28 | NA | 18 | CASSPVVVRDNSYNEQFF | TGTGCCAGCAGCCCCGTTGTTGTTCGGGACAACTCCTACAATGAGCAGTTCTTC
NA | TRBJ2-7 | TRBV7-9 | NA | 13 | CASSRPKTYEQYF | TGTGCCAGCAGCCGACCCAAGACCTACGAGCAGTACTTC
NA | TRBJ2-1 | TRBV4-3 | NA | 14 | CASSQVHSAIEQFF | TGCGCCAGCAGCCAAGTGCACTCCGCTATCGAGCAGTTCTTC
NA | TRBJ1-1 | TRBV29-1 | NA | 11 | CSGTGSTEAFF | TGCAGCGGCACAGGGTCCACTGAAGCTTTCTTT
NA | TRBJ2-7 | TRBV5-4 | NA | 13 | CASRRSSSYEQYF | TGTGCCAGCAGGCGGAGTTCCTCCTACGAGCAGTACTTC
NA | TRBJ2-7 | TRBV29-1 | NA | 12 | CSVVAGDREQYF | TGCAGCGTTGTGGCAGGGGATCGCGAGCAGTACTTC
NA | TRBJ2-5 | TRBV2 | TRBD1 | 13 | CATGQGARETQYF | TGTGCCACCGGACAGGGAGCAAGGGAGACCCAGTACTTC
NA | TRBJ2-5 | TRBV9 | TRBD2 | 17 | CASTRGAGLAVKETQYF | TGTGCCAGCACCCGAGGGGCGGGACTAGCAGTGAAGGAGACCCAGTACTTC
NA | TRBJ1-2 | TRBV9 | NA | 15 | CASSVEGRDNYGYTF | TGTGCCAGCAGCGTAGAGGGCAGGGATAACTATGGCTACACCTTC
NA | TRBJ2-2 | TRBV5-1 | NA | 14 | CASRESGLTGELFF | TGCGCCAGCCGCGAAAGTGGGTTGACCGGGGAGCTGTTTTTT
NA | TRBJ2-5 | TRBV11-2 | TRBD2 | 16 | CASSLATSGSWETQYF | TGTGCCAGCAGCTTAGCAACTAGCGGGAGCTGGGAGACCCAGTACTTC
NA | TRBJ2-1 | TRBV20-1 | NA | 11 | CSAASAVGQFF | TGCAGTGCTGCCTCCGCGGTTGGACAGTTCTTC
NA | TRBJ1-4 | TRBV7-8 | NA | 18 | CASSLEAGLGKTNEKLFF | TGTGCCAGCAGCTTAGAGGCAGGGTTGGGAAAAACTAATGAAAAACTGTTTTTT
NA | TRBJ1-1 | TRBV5-1 | TRBD1 | 16 | CASSLTTGDVNTEAFF | TGCGCCAGCAGCTTGACGACAGGGGACGTAAACACTGAAGCTTTCTTT
NA | TRBJ2-7 | TRBV10-2 | NA | 16 | CASSIGPTTTTYEQYF | TGCGCCAGCAGTATAGGACCAACTACTACTACTTACGAGCAGTACTTC
NA | TRBJ1-5 | TRBV21-1 | NA | 14 | CASSKGGSNQPQHF | TGTGCCAGCAGTAAAGGGGGTAGCAATCAGCCCCAGCATTTT
NA | TRBJ2-1 | TRBV19 | TRBD1 | 14 | CASSIRDRVREQFF | TGTGCCAGTAGTATCCGGGACAGGGTTCGGGAGCAGTTCTTC
once | TRBJ2-7 | TRBV5-4 | NA | 13 | CASSLDRFGEQYF | TGTGCCAGCAGCTTGGACAGGTTTGGCGAGCAGTACTTC
NA | TRBJ2-7 | TRBV7-8 | NA | 13 | CASSFPGSYEQYF | TGTGCCAGCAGCTTTCCAGGGTCCTACGAGCAGTACTTC
NA | TRBJ2-1 | TRBV7-9 | NA | 15 | CASSLWGREDNEQFF | TGTGCCAGCAGCTTATGGGGCAGGGAGGACAATGAGCAGTTCTTC
NA | TRBJ2-7 | TRBV9 | NA | 14 | CASSAGGQSYEQYF | TGTGCCAGCAGCGCCGGGGGTCAGTCCTACGAGCAGTACTTC
NA | TRBJ2-2 | TRBV5-4 | TRBD1 | 16 | CASSHVGTGDTGELFF | TGTGCCAGCAGCCACGTCGGGACAGGGGACACCGGGGAGCTGTTTTTT
NA | TRBJ2-2 | TRBV10-2 | TRBD1 | 14 | CASLGTGGTGELFF | TGCGCCAGCTTAGGGACAGGCGGCACCGGGGAGCTGTTTTTT
NA | TRBJ2-7 | TRBV7-2 | NA | 15 | CASSSPWDSSYEQYF | TGTGCCAGCAGCTCCCCGTGGGACTCCAGCTACGAGCAGTACTTC
NA | TRBJ2-7 | TRBV6-1 | NA | 14 | CASSGTGFSYEQYF | TGTGCCAGCAGTGGGACTGGATTCTCCTACGAGCAGTACTTC